A single sample gave rise to the 29 T cell receptor beta chains below, sequenced in a study of Ad26.COV2.S vaccination and SARS-CoV-2 variants. Treatment described: roughly 19 received Ad26.COV2.S at low or high dose, single or two shots; a few received placebo; per-sample allocation not given. After the first vaccine or placebo injection, samples were drawn on day 63. Only in-frame clones appear in the TCRdb table, and some are missing; sequencing was by immunoSEQ multiplex PCR. The data show approximately 420,000 clones, roughly nine tenths seen once. Sequenced material: peripheral blood, taken in a trial of Ad26.COV2.S vaccine versus placebo. Every receptor here comes from a person aged 18-60 years who received the Ad26.COV2.S COVID-19 vaccine or a placebo.

This clone has a single count. This chain links TRBV4-3 with TRBJ1-4; D not resolved. The CDR3 consists of 13 residues. Trimming left V 4 bases short and J 7 bases short, with 10 bases between. Looked up from germline, CDR1 is LGHNA and CDR2 is YSLEER. In DNA form, the CDR3 reads TGCGCCAGCAGCCCAAGGTCGGCTGAAAAACTGTTTTTT. Translating gives CASSPRSAEKLFF.

This CDR3 is CASTITPLSISYEQYF. CDR3 in DNA: TGTGCCAGCACCATCACGCCCCTGTCGATATCCTACGAGCAGTACTTC. The chain carries TRBV6-6 and TRBJ2-7; D is ambiguous. CDR1 and CDR2 (germline): MNHNY, SVGAGI (reference sequence). V gave up 7 bases and J gave up 1 base, with 20 bases separating them. The CDR3 is 16 residues long.

The chain has TRBV6-2 or TRBV6-3 and TRBJ2-7; D call uncertain. The CDR3 runs to 11 residues. Trimming removed 6 bases from V and 0 bases from J, with 3 bases in between. Germline V gene lookup returns CDR1 MNHEY and CDR2 SVGEGT. The CDR3 loop is CASSNSYEQYF. The CDR3 bases are TGTGCCAGCAGCAACTCCTACGAGCAGTACTTC.

The genes are TRBV7-8 and TRBJ2-3; D is unclear. From germline, CDR1 is SGHVS and CDR2 FQNEAQ. There are 14 residues in the CDR3. Trimming removed 2 bases from V and 3 bases from J, with 9 bases in between. The CDR3 here is CASSLWAGTDTQYF. CDR3 sequence (DNA): TGTGCCAGCAGCTTATGGGCCGGTACAGATACGCAGTATTTT.

The chain joins TRBV7-2 to TRBJ2-5; D is unclear. Germline-derived CDR1 and CDR2 are SGHTA and FQGNSA. V dropped 2 bases and J dropped 5 bases, with 9 bases sitting between them. The CDR3 loop spans 13 amino acids. The CDR3 nucleotides are TGTGCCAGCAGCTTATGGGAAGGCGAGACCCAGTACTTC. It translates to CASSLWEGETQYF.

The chain employs TRBV7-9 and TRBJ2-2; 7 nucleotides align to TRBD2. The germline gives CDR1 SEHNR, CDR2 FQNEAQ (reference sequence). V shed 1 base and J 6 bases; nucleotides not matched to a gene: 5. The CDR3 spans 15 residues. DNA for the CDR3: TGTGCCAGCAGCTTAGTAGCGGCGGGGGCCGGGGAGCTGTTTTTT. It yields the protein CASSLVAAGAGELFF.

The chain has TRBV3-1 (or the pseudogene TRBV3-2) and TRBJ2-5, with a weak D call TRBD2 (5 bases). CDR1 is LGHDT and CDR2 is YNNKEL in the germline V gene (reference sequence). V was trimmed by 0 bases and J by 2 bases, leaving 10 bases between them. The length of the CDR3 is 15 residues. The CDR3 region has the DNA TGTGCCAGCAGCCAAGATTCAGCGGATCAAGAGACCCAGTACTTC. This translates into CASSQDSADQETQYF.

V gene TRBV6-9 combines with J gene TRBJ2-7; D not certain. The CDR3 sequence is 12 residues long. Looked up from germline, CDR1 is MNHGY and CDR2 is SVAAGI. V was cut by 3 bases and J by 11 bases, with 14 bases left in between. DNA for the CDR3: TGTGCCAGCAGTTACCCGGGTAGCCCGAAGTACTTC. As protein: CASSYPGSPKYF.

V gene TRBV6-5 combines with J gene TRBJ1-5; 7 bases are shared with TRBD1. V lost 3 bases and J lost 3; bases outside the gene matches: 2. The CDR3 is 14 amino acids. From germline, CDR1 is MNHEY and CDR2 SVGAGI. For the CDR3, the DNA is TGTGCCAGCAGTTATGACAGGGCCAATCAGCCCCAGCATTTT. Translated: CASSYDRANQPQHF.

The chain joins TRBV11-2 to TRBJ2-7; D gene uncertain. Germline CDR1 SGHAT, CDR2 FQNNGV. Trimming cost V 2 bases and J 0 bases, with 14 bases left between them. The CDR3 has 16 amino acids. The CDR3 nucleotides read TGTGCCAGCAGCTTAAATCACGCCCCGGGCTCCTACGAGCAGTACTTC. It specifies CASSLNHAPGSYEQYF. The complete variable domain, with remaining parts taken from reference TRBV11-2 and TRBJ2-7, reads EAGVAQSPRYKIIEKRQSVAFWCNPISGHATLYWYQQILGQGPKLLIQFQNNGVVDDSQLPKDRFSAERLKGVDSTLKIQPAKLEDSAVYLCASSLNHAPGSYEQYFGPGTRLTVT.

The chain joins TRBV18 to TRBJ1-6; perhaps TRBD1 as D (6 bases). V lost 6 bases and J lost 8, with 20 bases in between. CDR3 length: 16 amino acids. From germline, CDR1 is KGHSH and CDR2 LQKENI. In nucleotides, the CDR3 is TGTGCCAGCTCCCACGGGACAAGTAGGACGGATTCACCCCTCCACTTT. This codes for CASSHGTSRTDSPLHF.

This clone was counted once. J is TRBJ2-7 and V is TRBV6-5; no reliable D call. The CDR3 totals 13 residues. The germline V and J ends were trimmed by 7 bases and 7 bases, with 17 bases remaining between them. Per the germline V gene, CDR1 is MNHEY and CDR2 is SVGAGI. CDR3 amino acids: CASIRPGFGEQYF. Here the CDR3 DNA reads TGTGCCAGCATCCGGCCAGGATTTGGTGAGCAGTACTTC.

The gene calls are TRBV6-5 and TRBJ1-5, with a weak D call TRBD1 (5 bases). Germline V gene sequence: CDR1 MNHEY, CDR2 SVGAGI. The V end lost 4 bases, the J end lost 7 bases, and 11 bases lay between the germline ends. The CDR3 is 13 residues long. For the CDR3, the DNA is TGTGCCAGCAGTTCAGGGAGGAGGCAGCCCCAGCATTTT. Translation gives CASSSGRRQPQHF.

Comments on this clone: Compared with germline, one end of the junction differs, possibly owing to a read error. This chain uses TRBV20-1 with TRBJ1-2; D unclear. The CDR3 covers 10 residues. Germline values: CDR1 DFQATT, CDR2 SNEGSKA (reference sequence). CDR3 amino acids: CSARDPRSPF. The CDR3 DNA is TGCAGTGCTAGAGATCCCAGGTCTCCCTTC.

This sequence joins TRBV10-3 and TRBJ1-6, with unresolved D. The V end lost 4 bases, the J end lost 7 bases, and 8 bases lay between the germline ends. The CDR3 contains 13 residues. Germline loops: CDR1 ENHRY, CDR2 SYGVKD. CDR3 nucleotides: TGTGCCATCAGTGGGTCGGGAAATTCACCCCTCCACTTT. This sequence encodes CAISGSGNSPLHF.

The chain links TRBV24-1 to TRBJ2-7; no clear D. CDR1 is KGHDR and CDR2 is SFDVKD in the germline V gene. This CDR3 region has 12 residues. The V and J ends lost 4 bases and 8 bases respectively, with 11 bases between them. In nucleotides, the CDR3 is TGTGCCACCAGTGACCTGGGTGGGAAGCAGTACTTC. Translation: CATSDLGGKQYF.

V and J are TRBV10-3 and TRBJ2-7, with D tentatively TRBD1 (5 bases). Trimming took off 4 bases at V and 0 bases at J, with 10 bases between the two ends. CDR3 size: 14 residues. In germline, CDR1 is ENHRY, CDR2 SYGVKD. CDR3 protein: CAISATGSSYEQYF. CDR3 bases: TGTGCCATCAGTGCTACAGGTAGCTCCTACGAGCAGTACTTC.

This clone was detected only once. The chain has TRBV6-5 and TRBJ1-1; D may be TRBD1 (5 bases). The CDR3 sequence is 14 residues long. Germline CDR1 is MNHEY and CDR2 is SVGAGI. The ends were cut back, 6 bases at V and 2 bases at J, with 13 bases in the middle. The CDR3 DNA is TGTGCCAGCAGAAGCGTTGGACACAACACTGAAGCTTTCTTT. Translation gives CASRSVGHNTEAFF.

CDR3 in amino acids: CAIRQRGGFNEQFF. CDR3 nucleotides: TGTGCCATCAGGCAGCGGGGGGGTTTCAATGAGCAGTTCTTC. J is TRBJ2-1 and V is TRBV10-3; TRBD2 agrees at 10 bases. CDR3 length: 14 residues. Germline CDR1 ENHRY, CDR2 SYGVKD. The V and J ends lost 6 bases and 6 bases, in that order; junction bases with no gene match: 5.

This clone was observed a single time. This chain links TRBV27 with TRBJ2-7, with 7 bases fitting TRBD2. Per germline, CDR1 MNHEY and CDR2 SMNVEV (reference sequence). Losses at the gene ends were 6 bases for V and 5 bases for J; bases not matched to a gene: 7. This CDR3 is built from 13 residues. CDR3 region: CASSRGRVDEQYF. DNA for the CDR3: TGTGCCAGCAGCCGAGGGAGGGTCGACGAGCAGTACTTC.

The gene calls are TRBV6-6 and TRBJ1-5; maybe TRBD1 (6 bases). Trimming took 6 bases from V and 4 from J, leaving 10 bases between them. CDR3 length: 13 residues. Germline V lookup: CDR1 MNHNY, CDR2 SVGAGI (reference sequence). CDR3 nucleotide sequence: TGTGCCAGCAGAATCCAGGGGAATCAGCCCCAGCATTTT. It codes for CASRIQGNQPQHF.

The chain links TRBV12-5 to TRBJ2-2; D possibly corresponds to TRBD2 (5 bases). The V and J ends lost 0 bases and 6 bases respectively, with 17 bases between them. CDR3 length: 17 amino acids. Germline CDR1 LGHNT, CDR2 FRNRAP. The CDR3 DNA follows: TGTGCTAGTGGTTTGGTAGCGTCGGCGAGGGTGTCCGGGGAGCTGTTTTTT. Amino acids: CASGLVASARVSGELFF. The variable domain in full, completed from reference TRBV12-5 and TRBJ2-2, reads DARVTQTPRHKVTEMGQEVTMRCQPILGHNTVFWYRQTMMQGLELLAYFRNRAPLDDSGMPKDRFSAEMPDATLATLKIQPSEPRDSAVYFCASGLVASARVSGELFFGEGSRLTVL.

V and J are TRBV5-5 and TRBJ1-5; D uncertain. Germline CDR1 SGHKS, CDR2 YYEKEE (reference sequence). The CDR3 is 16 residues long. The V end lost 3 bases, the J end lost 2 bases, and 15 bases lay between the germline ends. The CDR3 DNA reads as TGTGCCAGCAGCTCCAATGTTCCTAGTGGCAATCAGCCCCAGCATTTT. The encoded protein is CASSSNVPSGNQPQHF.

The chain has TRBV11-2 and TRBJ2-7; 7 positions match TRBD1. The CDR3 has 13 residues. CDR1 is SGHAT, CDR2 FQNNGV, per germline. V shed 3 bases and J 3 bases; nucleotides not matched to a gene: 2. The DNA for the CDR3 is TGTGCCAGCAGCTTGGACAGGTACTACGAGCAGTACTTC. Amino acids: CASSLDRYYEQYF.

The chain has TRBV3-1 (or the pseudogene TRBV3-2) and TRBJ1-1; TRBD1 might be the D (6 bases). Deletions cut 1 base from V and 4 bases from J, with 10 bases between. The CDR3 is made up of 14 amino acids. From germline, CDR1 is LGHDT and CDR2 YNNKEL (reference sequence). CDR3 in DNA: TGTGCCAGCAGCCAAGCAGGGGAGTTCACTGAAGCTTTCTTT. Protein sequence: CASSQAGEFTEAFF.

V usage is TRBV15 and J usage is TRBJ2-7, with D maybe TRBD1 (6 bases). Germline values: CDR1 LNHNV, CDR2 YYDKDF (reference sequence). The CDR3 covers 13 residues. With 0 bases removed from V and 6 bases from J, the gap between germline ends came to 9 bases. The CDR3 spells CATSRDLGGEQYF. In nucleotides, the CDR3 is TGTGCCACCAGCAGAGATTTAGGGGGCGAGCAGTACTTC.

V usage is TRBV5-1 and J usage is TRBJ2-5; the D gene is possibly TRBD2 (5 bases). Between the trimmed V and J ends, which lost 1 base and 3 bases, there was a span of 10 bases. The CDR3 contains 14 residues. Germline V gene lookup returns CDR1 SGHRS and CDR2 YFSETQ. CDR3: CASSLYTSEETQYF. CDR3 DNA: TGCGCCAGCAGCTTGTACACTAGTGAAGAGACCCAGTACTTC.

The chain employs TRBV3-1 (or the pseudogene TRBV3-2) and TRBJ1-2; 7 nucleotides agree with TRBD1. This CDR3 region has 14 residues. V dropped 6 bases and J dropped 0; count of bases not matched to a gene: 4. Germline-derived CDR1 and CDR2 are LGHDT and YNNKEL (reference sequence). Here the CDR3 reads CASSRDRSNYGYTF. The CDR3 DNA reads as TGTGCCAGCAGTAGGGACAGATCTAACTATGGCTACACCTTC.

The V and J genes are TRBV20-1 and TRBJ2-1, with TRBD1 matching over 8 bases. This CDR3 has 15 amino acids. V lost 3 bases to trimming and J lost 2 bases; unmatched junction nucleotides: 6. From germline, CDR1 is DFQATT and CDR2 SNEGSKA (reference sequence). This CDR3 reads CSASKQGVAYNEQFF. As DNA, the CDR3 is TGCAGTGCTAGTAAACAGGGGGTTGCCTACAATGAGCAGTTCTTC.